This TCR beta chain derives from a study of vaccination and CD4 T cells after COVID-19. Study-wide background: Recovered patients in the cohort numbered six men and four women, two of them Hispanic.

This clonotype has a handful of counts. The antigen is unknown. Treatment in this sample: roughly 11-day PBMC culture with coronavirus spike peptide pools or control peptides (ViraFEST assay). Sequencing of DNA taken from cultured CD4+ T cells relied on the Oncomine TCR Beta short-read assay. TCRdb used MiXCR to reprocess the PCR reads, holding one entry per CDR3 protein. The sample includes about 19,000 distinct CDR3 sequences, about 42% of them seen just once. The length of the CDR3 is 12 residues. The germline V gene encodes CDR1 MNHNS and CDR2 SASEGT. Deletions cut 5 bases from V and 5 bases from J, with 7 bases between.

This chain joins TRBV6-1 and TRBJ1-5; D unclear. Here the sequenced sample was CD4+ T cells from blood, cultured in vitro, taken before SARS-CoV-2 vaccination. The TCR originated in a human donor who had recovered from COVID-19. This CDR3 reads CASSQPDQPQHF. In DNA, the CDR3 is TGTGCCAGCAGTCAACCGGATCAGCCCCAGCATTTT.